The subject of this entry is one T cell receptor (beta chain). The data are from a study of molecular identifiers for immune sequencing clone quantification. Investigators produced naive CD8 libraries from around 20,000 to 1,000,000 sorted cells, drawing on 10%, 30% or 50% RNA. The CDR3 has 15 amino acids. J was trimmed by 6 bases and V by 2 bases; bases with no gene match: 5. Germline values: CDR1 SGHVS, CDR2 FNYEAQ. Previously described methods with listed TCR primers produced the bulk TCR libraries. TCRdb redid the calling of the PCR reads with MiXCR, one entry per CDR3 protein. The sample lists fewer than 70,000 distinct CDR3 sequences, 15% to 20% seen once, with approximately 1.5% in the top ten.

This clonotype was sampled from a human donor in good health. Some libraries in this study had Jurkat cell RNA spiked in. Sample: naive CD8+ T cells from blood, with Jurkat cell RNA spiked in. The subset here: FACS-sorted CD8+CD4-CCR7+CD45RA+ naive T cells. The V and J genes are TRBV7-6 and TRBJ2-1; TRBD1 matches 9 bases. The CDR3 here is CASSLSGQGINEQFF. The CDR3 bases are TGTGCCAGCAGCTTAAGCGGACAGGGGATCAATGAGCAGTTCTTC.